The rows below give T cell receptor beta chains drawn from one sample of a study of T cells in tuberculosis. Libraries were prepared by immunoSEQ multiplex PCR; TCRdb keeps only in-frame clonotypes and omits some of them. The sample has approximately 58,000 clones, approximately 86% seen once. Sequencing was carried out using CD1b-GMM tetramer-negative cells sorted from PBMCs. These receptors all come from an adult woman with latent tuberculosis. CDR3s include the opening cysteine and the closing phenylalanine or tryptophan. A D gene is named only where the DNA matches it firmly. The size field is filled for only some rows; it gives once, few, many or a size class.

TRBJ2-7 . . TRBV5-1 CASSQGASYEQYF TGCGCCAGCAGCCAGGGTGCCAGTTACGAGCAGTACTTC
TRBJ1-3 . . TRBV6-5 CASSYSLGGRDTIYF TGTGCCAGCAGTTACTCGCTAGGGGGTAGGGACACCATATATTTT
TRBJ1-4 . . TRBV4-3 CASSTLQGTNEKLFF TGCGCCAGCAGCACTCTACAGGGAACTAATGAAAAACTGTTTTTT
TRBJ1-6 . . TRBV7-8 CASSLELLGNSPLHF TGTGCCAGCAGCTTAGAACTGCTTGGTAATTCACCCCTCCACTTT
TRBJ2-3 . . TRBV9 CASSVRGSPADTQYF TGTGCCAGCAGCGTACGGGGTTCTCCTGCAGATACGCAGTATTTT
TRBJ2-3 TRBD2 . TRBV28 CASCPGGAGSDTQYF TGTGCCAGCTGCCCCGGGGGGGCAGGGTCAGATACGCAGTATTTT
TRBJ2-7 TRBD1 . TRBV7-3 CASSLGQGSAEQYF TGTGCCAGCAGCTTGGGACAGGGGAGCGCCGAGCAGTACTTC
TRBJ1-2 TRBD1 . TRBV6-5 CASTQGGLSGYTF TGTGCCAGCACCCAGGGGGGACTCTCTGGCTACACCTTC
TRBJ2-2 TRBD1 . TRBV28 CASHDDRGGTGELFF TGTGCCAGCCACGACGACAGGGGAGGCACCGGGGAGCTGTTTTTT
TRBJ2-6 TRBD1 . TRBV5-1 CASSLGQTGPGANVLTF TGCGCCAGCAGCTTGGGCCAGACAGGGCCTGGGGCCAACGTCCTGACTTTC
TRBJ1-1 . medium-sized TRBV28 CASTPRKNTEAFF TGTGCCAGCACCCCCCGTAAGAACACTGAAGCTTTCTTT
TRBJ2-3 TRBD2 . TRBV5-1 CASSSLGTIDTQYF TGCGCCAGCAGCTCCCTAGGGACTATCGATACGCAGTATTTT
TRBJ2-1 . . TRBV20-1 CSARTSNEQFF TGCAGTGCCCGGACTTCTAATGAGCAGTTCTTC
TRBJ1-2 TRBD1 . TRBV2 CASRGTVSYGYTF TGTGCCAGCAGAGGGACAGTTAGCTATGGCTACACCTTC
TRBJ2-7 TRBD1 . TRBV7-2 CASGYLGTVEQYF TGTGCCAGCGGTTATCTAGGGACAGTCGAGCAGTACTTC
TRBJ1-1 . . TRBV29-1 CSVEDRLRKSSRNTEAFF TGCAGCGTAGAGGACAGACTCAGGAAGTCTAGTAGGAACACTGAAGCTTTCTTT
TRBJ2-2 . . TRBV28 CASSPGQMNTGELFF TGTGCCAGCAGTCCGGGACAAATGAACACCGGGGAGCTGTTTTTT
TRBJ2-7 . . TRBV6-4 CASSLDSSSYEQYF TGTGCCAGCAGTCTGGACTCTAGCTCCTACGAGCAGTACTTC
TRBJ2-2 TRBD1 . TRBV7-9 CASSPGDRDTGELFF TGTGCCAGCAGCCCAGGGGACAGGGACACCGGGGAGCTGTTTTTT
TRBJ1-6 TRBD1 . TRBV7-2 CASSLGQGYNSPLHF TGTGCCAGCAGCTTGGGACAGGGGTATAATTCACCCCTCCACTTT
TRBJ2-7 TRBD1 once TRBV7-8 CASSLGTGVPYEQYF TGTGCCAGCAGCTTAGGAACAGGGGTCCCCTACGAGCAGTACTTC
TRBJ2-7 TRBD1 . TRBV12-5 CASGLVVTGGPWEQYF TGTGCTAGTGGTTTGGTAGTGACAGGGGGCCCTTGGGAGCAGTACTTC
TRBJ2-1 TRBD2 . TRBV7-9 CASSPLAGDIDEQFF TGTGCCAGCAGCCCCTTAGCGGGAGATATCGATGAGCAGTTCTTC
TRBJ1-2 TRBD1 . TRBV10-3 CAIRAGTGYYGYTF TGTGCCATCAGGGCCGGGACAGGTTACTATGGCTACACCTTC
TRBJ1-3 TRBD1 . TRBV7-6 CASSLGQGASRNTIYF TGTGCCAGCAGCTTAGGACAGGGGGCATCTAGAAACACCATATATTTT
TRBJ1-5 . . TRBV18 CASSNRDYSNQPQHF TGTGCCAGCTCAAACAGGGATTATAGCAATCAGCCCCAGCATTTT
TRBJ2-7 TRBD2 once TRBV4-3 CASSQLGGGDYEQYF TGCGCCAGCAGCCAACTCGGGGGGGGCGACTACGAGCAGTACTTC
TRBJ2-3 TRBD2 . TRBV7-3 CASSLMAGETDTQYF TGTGCCAGCAGCTTAATGGCGGGGGAGACAGATACGCAGTATTTT
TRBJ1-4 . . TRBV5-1 CASRVTGMNEKLFF TGCGCCAGCAGGGTAACAGGGATGAATGAAAAACTGTTTTTT
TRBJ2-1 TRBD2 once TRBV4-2 CASSQDEGLPHREQFF TGTGCCAGCAGCCAAGATGAGGGACTACCCCATCGAGAGCAGTTCTTC
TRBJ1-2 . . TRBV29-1 CSVATPGLYGYTF TGCAGCGTTGCTACTCCCGGACTCTATGGCTACACCTTC
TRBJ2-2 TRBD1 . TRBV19 CASSPTGVGELFF TGTGCCAGTAGCCCTACAGGGGTCGGGGAGCTGTTTTTT
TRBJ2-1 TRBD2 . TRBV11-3 CASSLNSGGGGEQFF TGTGCCAGCAGCTTGAATAGCGGGGGAGGGGGTGAGCAGTTCTTC
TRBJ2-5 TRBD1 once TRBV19 CASSPGGDRVGTQYF TGTGCCAGTAGTCCTGGGGGGGACAGGGTTGGGACCCAGTACTTC
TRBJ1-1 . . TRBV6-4 CASSSTAERTEAFF TGTGCCAGCAGCTCGACGGCCGAGAGGACTGAAGCTTTCTTT
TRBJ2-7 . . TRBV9 CASSPRDWSYEQYF TGTGCCAGCAGCCCCCGGGACTGGTCCTACGAGCAGTACTTC
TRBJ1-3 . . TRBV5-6 CASSLLGNTIYF TGTGCCAGCAGCTTGCTGGGAAACACCATATATTTT
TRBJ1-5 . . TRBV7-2 CASSLGPQPQHF TGTGCCAGCAGCTTAGGGCCCCAGCCCCAGCATTTT
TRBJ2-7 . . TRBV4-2 CASSQERFRSHEQYF TGTGCCAGCAGCCAAGAACGGTTCAGGTCCCACGAGCAGTACTTC
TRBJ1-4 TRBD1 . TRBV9 CASSVSAQGATFGEKLFF TGTGCCAGCAGCGTCAGCGCACAGGGGGCTACGTTCGGGGAAAAACTGTTTTTT
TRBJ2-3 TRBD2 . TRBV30 CAWKGVAGVPDTQYF TGTGCCTGGAAAGGGGTAGCGGGAGTCCCAGATACGCAGTATTTT
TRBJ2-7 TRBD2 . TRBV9 CASSVDGGSQTYEQYF TGTGCCAGCAGCGTAGATGGCGGGAGTCAAACCTACGAGCAGTACTTC